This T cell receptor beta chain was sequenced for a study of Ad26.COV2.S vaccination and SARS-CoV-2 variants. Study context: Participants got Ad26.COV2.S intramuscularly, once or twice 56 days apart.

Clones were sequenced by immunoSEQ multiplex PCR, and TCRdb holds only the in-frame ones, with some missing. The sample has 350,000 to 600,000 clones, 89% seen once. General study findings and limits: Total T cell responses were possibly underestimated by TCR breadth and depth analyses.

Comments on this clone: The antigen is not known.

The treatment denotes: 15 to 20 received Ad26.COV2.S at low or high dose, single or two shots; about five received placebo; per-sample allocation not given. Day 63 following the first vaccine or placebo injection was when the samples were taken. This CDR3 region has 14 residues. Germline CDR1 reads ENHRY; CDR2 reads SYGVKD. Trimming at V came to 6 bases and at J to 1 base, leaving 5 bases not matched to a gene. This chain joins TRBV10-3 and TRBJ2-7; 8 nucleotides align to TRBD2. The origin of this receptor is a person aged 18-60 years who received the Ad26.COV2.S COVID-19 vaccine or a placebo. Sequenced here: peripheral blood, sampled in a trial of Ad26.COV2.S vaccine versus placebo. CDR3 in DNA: TGTGCCATCAGGGATTTAGCGGGATCCTACGAGCAGTACTTC. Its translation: CAIRDLAGSYEQYF.